Given below is one TCR beta chain in context. Source study methods: By means of reference gene primer amplification, nucleated cell counts were estimated. Clones were read by immunoSEQ multiplex PCR, and TCRdb kept only the in-frame ones, dropping some. V and J calls and clone size are given by that table; D and trimming were obtained from the DNA. This sample has some 160,000 clones, with 84% found just once. This record belongs to a study of blood T cell repertoires in COVID-19. It was during active infection that Seattle patients were enrolled and then longitudinally followed. Germline assignment: CDR1 MNHEY and CDR2 SVGAGI. There are 15 residues in the CDR3. V shed 8 bases, J shed 8 bases, and the junction held 11 bases outside the gene matches.

The receptor comes from a woman older than 75 with COVID-19, enrolled during active disease. V usage is TRBV6-5 and J usage is TRBJ2-1; 11 bases are a match to TRBD2. The sample taken for sequencing was peripheral blood. DNA for the CDR3: TGTGCCAGCGAGTCCCTGACTAGCGGGACCTATGAGCAGTTCTTC. It encodes CASESLTSGTYEQFF.